The 10 T cell receptor beta chains reported below all come from one sample, sequenced in a study of T cells after yellow fever vaccination. TCRdb used MiXCR to reprocess the 5' RACE reads, holding one entry per CDR3 protein. The data contain roughly 260,000 distinct CDR3 sequences, around 13% of them singletons. The sample here was CD4+ T cells sorted from PBMCs, taken 45 days after the yellow fever booster vaccination. The origin of the receptors is a man in his thirties or forties who received the YFV17D yellow fever vaccine.

The chain is built from TRBV4-2 and TRBJ2-2; D is perhaps TRBD1 (6 bases). The CDR3 extends over 16 amino acids. CDR1 is LGHNA, CDR2 YNFKEQ, per germline. V was cut by 0 bases and J by 4 bases, with 12 bases left in between. The CDR3 reads CASSQETGRPTGELFF. In DNA, the CDR3 is TGTGCCAGCAGCCAAGAGACAGGCAGGCCCACCGGGGAGCTGTTTTTT.

The gene calls are TRBV28 and TRBJ2-7; D is unclear. This CDR3 contains 15 residues. CDR1 is MDHEN and CDR2 is SYDVKM in the germline V gene. V lost 4 bases, J lost 3 bases, and 16 bases lay in between. The DNA for the CDR3 is TGTGCCAGCAGTTCAAGCCGACACTACAACTACGAGCAGTACTTC. It codes for CASSSSRHYNYEQYF.

Only a few counts were recorded for this clonotype. The gene calls are TRBV5-1 and TRBJ2-3; D not certain. Deletions cut 2 bases from V and 4 bases from J, with 8 bases between. The CDR3 is 13 residues long. Per the germline V gene, CDR1 is SGHRS and CDR2 is YFSETQ. CDR3 region: CASSFAKSDTQYF. CDR3 DNA: TGCGCCAGCAGCTTTGCGAAGTCAGATACGCAGTATTTT.

This clonotype turned up a few times. The gene calls are TRBV15 and TRBJ2-3, with 7 bases fitting TRBD2. V lost 5 bases to trimming and J lost 0 bases; unmatched junction nucleotides: 5. Germline V gene data show CDR1 as LNHNV and CDR2 as YYDKDF (reference sequence). CDR3 length: 15 amino acids. CDR3 in amino acids: CATSPTSQSTDTQYF. CDR3 DNA: TGTGCCACCAGCCCGACTAGCCAAAGCACAGATACGCAGTATTTT.

This clonotype was seen a handful of times. V is TRBV12-3 or TRBV12-4 and J is TRBJ1-2; TRBD1 might be the D (6 bases). The germline V and J ends were trimmed by 3 bases and 6 bases, with 17 bases remaining between them. This CDR3 is built from 15 residues. The CDR3 DNA sequence: TGTGCCAGCAGTTTTAATAGTTGGGGGCTTGATGGCTACACCTTC. Translated: CASSFNSWGLDGYTF.

This clonotype came up a few times. The rearrangement joins TRBV20-1 to TRBJ2-7; D may match TRBD1 or TRBD2 (5 bases each). The CDR3 is made up of 15 amino acids. Germline V CDR1 and CDR2: DFQATT, SNEGSKA (reference sequence). V lost 5 bases and J 2 bases, leaving 19 bases between the germline ends. CDR3 in DNA: TGCAGTGCTCCGGTCTCCGGGACCGGGCCCTACGAGCAGTACTTC. It specifies CSAPVSGTGPYEQYF.

The sample holds a few counts of this clonotype. The gene calls are TRBV5-1 and TRBJ2-3; 9 positions agree with TRBD2. CDR1 and CDR2 from the germline V gene are SGHRS and YFSETQ. V was pared by 4 bases and J by 2 bases, with 5 bases of the junction left unmatched. The CDR3 spans 15 residues. The CDR3 DNA reads TGCGCCAGCAGCCGGACTAGCGAACACACAGATACGCAGTATTTT. It codes for CASSRTSEHTDTQYF.

The sample holds a few counts of this clonotype. This rearrangement joins TRBV9 to TRBJ2-2; a possible D gene is TRBD1 (5 bases). Trimming shortened V by 0 bases and J by 6 bases, and 9 bases separated the two germline ends. The V gene's germline CDR1 is SGDLS and CDR2 YYNGEE. The CDR3 spans 14 residues. CDR3 sequence: CASSVEWGAGELFF. The CDR3 bases are TGTGCCAGCAGCGTAGAGTGGGGCGCCGGGGAGCTGTTTTTT. The whole variable domain, remainder taken from reference TRBV9 and TRBJ2-2, is DSGVTQTPKHLITATGQRVTLRCSPRSGDLSVYWYQQSLDQGLQFLIQYYNGEERAKGNILERFSAQQFPDLHSELNLSSLELGDSALYFCASSVEWGAGELFFGEGSRLTVL.

The CDR3 here is CATGGANTEAFF. In DNA form, the CDR3 reads TGTGCCACCGGCGGGGCGAACACTGAAGCTTTCTTT. The chain employs TRBV28 and TRBJ1-1, with D possibly being TRBD1 (5 bases). This CDR3 has 12 residues. Trimming removed 10 bases from V and 1 base from J, with 10 bases in between. Germline loops: CDR1 MDHEN, CDR2 SYDVKM.

This clonotype has more than one count but fewer than ten. Written as DNA, the CDR3 is TGTGCCAGCAGTTACTCCCCTTCAATAGTGGGCTACGATCAGCCCCAGCATTTT. As protein: CASSYSPSIVGYDQPQHF. The V gene is TRBV6-2 or TRBV6-3, the J gene TRBJ1-5; D is undetermined. From germline, CDR1 is MNHEY and CDR2 SVGEGT. The CDR3 is made up of 18 amino acids. The V end was cut by 0 bases, the J end by 5 bases, with 20 bases between.